This T cell receptor beta chain was recovered during a study of vaccination and CD4 T cells after COVID-19. Across the study: Post-vaccination samples were procured at a median of approximately 70 days following dose two (range 14 to 241).

Cultured CD4+ T cell DNA underwent sequencing with the Oncomine TCR Beta short-read assay. Each CDR3 protein gets one entry after TCRdb re-called the PCR reads with MiXCR. This sample yields roughly 4,000 distinct CDR3 sequences, of which about 49% are seen a single time; about two fifths belongs to the top ten. V was pared by 5 bases and J by 4 bases, with 8 bases between. Germline CDR1 reads SGHVS; CDR2 reads FNYEAQ. This CDR3 region has 12 residues. Treatment specified: approximately 9-day PBMC culture with coronavirus spike peptide pools or control peptides (ViraFEST assay). Fresh medium (containing IL-2) replaced half the medium on days 3 and 7. This clonotype was found a few times. Its antigen is unidentified.

V and J are TRBV7-6 and TRBJ1-2, with D maybe TRBD1 (6 bases). Material for sequencing was CD4+ T cells from blood, cultured in vitro. This receptor was identified in a human donor who had recovered from COVID-19. The CDR3 spells CASSLRGYGYTF. The CDR3 nucleotides are TGTGCCAGCAGCCTCAGGGGCTATGGCTACACCTTC.